The 21 T cell receptor beta chains given below trace back to one sample, sequenced in a study of technical replicates of blood from a handful of donors. Only in-frame clones appear in the TCRdb table, and some are missing; sequencing was by immunoSEQ multiplex PCR. The profile covers fewer than 85,000 clones, with about 97% appearing a single time and around 0.31% taken by the ten largest. The sample consisted of T cells isolated from PBMCs. The origin of the receptors is a human donor in good health.

The J gene is TRBJ1-4, the V gene TRBV10-3; weak D call: TRBD1 (5 bases). Germline V CDR1 and CDR2: ENHRY, SYGVKD. The CDR3 has 15 residues. The germline V and J ends were trimmed by 2 bases and 3 bases, with 10 bases remaining between them. The CDR3 DNA sequence: TGTGCCATCAGTGAGGGAGGGGAGGCTAATGAAAAACTGTTTTTT. This translates into CAISEGGEANEKLFF.

The V call is TRBV6-6, the J call TRBJ2-7; 11 nucleotides align to TRBD1. The V segment lost 5 bases and the J segment 2 bases; nucleotides outside the gene matches: 5. The CDR3 consists of 15 residues. CDR1 and CDR2 (germline): MNHNY, SVGAGI (reference sequence). The CDR3 is CASSTGTGGPYEQYF. The CDR3 nucleotides read TGTGCCAGCAGTACTGGGACAGGGGGGCCCTACGAGCAGTACTTC.

The V and J genes are TRBV10-3 and TRBJ2-1, with a tentative D call TRBD2 (6 bases). Per the germline V gene, CDR1 is ENHRY and CDR2 is SYGVKD. The CDR3 is made up of 15 amino acids. Trimming cost V 6 bases and J 3 bases, with 15 bases left between them. For the CDR3, the DNA is TGTGCCATCAGCCCCTCGCGGGGTTACTACAATGAGCAGTTCTTC. Translation: CAISPSRGYYNEQFF.

This clone came up once. The chain carries TRBV5-1 and TRBJ2-1; 12 nucleotides line up with TRBD2. V lost 7 bases, J lost 4 bases, and 9 bases stayed unmatched. Germline values: CDR1 SGHRS, CDR2 YFSETQ. The CDR3 runs 16 residues. The CDR3 region is CASSMRTSGVYNEQFF. CDR3 in DNA: TGCGCCAGCTCTATGCGGACTAGCGGGGTTTACAATGAGCAGTTCTTC.

The rearrangement uses TRBV9 and TRBJ1-5; D is unresolved. The CDR3 extends over 15 amino acids. Germline values: CDR1 SGDLS, CDR2 YYNGEE. Trimming took 3 bases from V and 2 from J, leaving 12 bases between them. In DNA, the CDR3 is TGTGCCAGCAGCGCGGGATACAATCGCAATCAGCCCCAGCATTTT. Translated: CASSAGYNRNQPQHF.

This chain joins TRBV7-3 and TRBJ2-1; 9 positions agree with TRBD2. Germline V gene lookup returns CDR1 SGHTA and CDR2 FQGTGA. CDR3 length: 13 amino acids. The V gene end was trimmed by 6 bases and the J gene end by 6 bases; junction bases not matched to a gene: 3. In DNA, the CDR3 is TGTGCCAGCAGGACTAGCGGAGTCAATGAGCAGTTCTTC. Translated, it gives CASRTSGVNEQFF.

The V and J genes are TRBV2 and TRBJ1-2; unclear D gene. Germline V gene lookup returns CDR1 SNHLY and CDR2 FYNNEI. This CDR3 region has 14 residues. Trimming removed 4 bases at V and 0 bases at J, with 9 bases between. CDR3 nucleotide sequence: TGTGCCAGCAGTGGTCTGAGTCCTAACTATGGCTACACCTTC. Translated, it gives CASSGLSPNYGYTF. The entire variable domain, with the rest obtained from reference TRBV2 and TRBJ1-2, is as follows: EPEVTQTPSHQVTQMGQEVILRCVPISNHLYFYWYRQILGQKVEFLVSFYNNEISEKSEIFDDQFSVERPDGSNFTLKIRSTKLEDSAMYFCASSGLSPNYGYTFGSGTRLTVV.

This chain links TRBV27 with TRBJ2-7, with 7 positions matching TRBD2. This CDR3 spans 14 amino acids. Trimming removed 6 bases from V and 3 bases from J; junction bases left unmatched: 8. From germline, CDR1 is MNHEY and CDR2 SMNVEV (reference sequence). The CDR3 sequence is CASSRLARVYEQYF. DNA for the CDR3: TGTGCCAGCAGCCGACTAGCCAGGGTCTACGAGCAGTACTTC.

The V gene is TRBV6-1, the J gene TRBJ2-7, with D unclear. V lost 2 bases and J lost 2, with 4 bases in between. The CDR3 sequence is 12 residues long. Germline V gene sequence: CDR1 MNHNS, CDR2 SASEGT. The CDR3, as DNA: TGTGCCAGCAGTGAAAATACCTACGAGCAGTACTTC. This gives the protein CASSENTYEQYF.

The J gene is TRBJ2-1, the V gene TRBV7-3; a possible D gene is TRBD2 (6 bases). Germline V gene data show CDR1 as SGHTA and CDR2 as FQGTGA. The germline V and J ends were trimmed by 6 bases and 8 bases, with 26 bases remaining between them. This CDR3 has 17 residues. CDR3 DNA: TGTGCCAGCAGTATATTGGCGGGGTTAGGGGCACCTCATGAGCAGTTCTTC. Translated: CASSILAGLGAPHEQFF.

This chain connects TRBV27 to TRBJ2-1; 14 bases are a match to TRBD2. The CDR3 spans 15 residues. Per the germline V gene, CDR1 is MNHEY and CDR2 is SMNVEV (reference sequence). Trimming took 3 bases from V and 10 from J; bases not matched to a gene: 5. CDR3 DNA: TGTGCCAGCAGTTTCGGGACTAGCGGGAGAGAGGAGCAGTTCTTC. Its protein product is CASSFGTSGREEQFF.

The chain is built from TRBV9 and TRBJ2-1; the D is unclear. The CDR3 covers 13 residues. CDR1 SGDLS and CDR2 YYNGEE come from the germline V gene. Trimming removed 0 bases from V and 4 bases from J, with 5 bases in between. The DNA of the CDR3 is TGTGCCAGCAGCGTAGCCAGATACAATGAGCAGTTCTTC. Translated, it gives CASSVARYNEQFF.

The rearrangement uses TRBV5-1 and TRBJ2-5; possible D gene TRBD2, 5 bases. Germline CDR1 reads SGHRS; CDR2 reads YFSETQ. The CDR3 has 12 amino acids. V was clipped by 4 bases and J by 4 bases, with 8 bases between them. CDR3 region: CASSGSSETQYF. The CDR3 bases are TGCGCCAGCAGCGGGAGTTCAGAGACCCAGTACTTC.

The V gene is TRBV6-5, the J gene TRBJ2-3; TRBD2 matches 9 bases. The CDR3 runs 15 residues. CDR1 and CDR2 from the germline V gene are MNHEY and SVGAGI. The ends lost 5 bases at V and 10 bases at J; junction bases unmatched: 13. The CDR3 is CASSNDAGGPSSQYF. In nucleotides, the CDR3 is TGTGCCAGCAGTAATGACGCGGGAGGGCCCTCTTCGCAGTATTTT.

This clone appeared a single time. V gene TRBV30 combines with J gene TRBJ2-7; D may be TRBD2 (5 bases). Germline CDR1 and CDR2: GTSNPN and SVGIG (reference sequence). CDR3 length equals 15 residues. Deletions cut 0 bases from V and 3 bases from J, with 15 bases between. This chain's CDR3 is CAWSVRVSAGYEQYF. CDR3 nucleotide sequence: TGTGCCTGGAGTGTACGGGTTAGCGCAGGCTACGAGCAGTACTTC.

The CDR3 spells CASSPFPDRVRASNQPQHF. CDR3 DNA: TGTGCCAGCTCACCATTCCCGGACAGGGTTCGAGCTAGCAATCAGCCCCAGCATTTT. The chain has TRBV18 and TRBJ1-5, with 8 bases fitting TRBD1. Germline-derived CDR1 and CDR2 are KGHSH and LQKENI. This CDR3 region has 19 residues. Unmatched junction bases numbered 12, after V lost 2 bases and J lost 0 bases. Full variable domain (outside the CDR3, taken from reference TRBV18 and TRBJ1-5): NAGVMQNPRHLVRRRGQEARLRCSPMKGHSHVYWYRQLPEEGLKFMVYLQKENIIDESGMPKERFSAEFPKEGPSILRIQQVVRGDSAAYFCASSPFPDRVRASNQPQHFGDGTRLSIL.

The chain employs TRBV28 and TRBJ2-2; perhaps TRBD1 as D (5 bases). V was pared by 3 bases and J by 3 bases, with 8 bases between. The V gene's germline CDR1 is MDHEN and CDR2 SYDVKM. The length of the CDR3 is 14 residues. The CDR3, as DNA: TGTGCCAGCAGTTTTATAGGGGACACCGGGGAGCTGTTTTTT. Amino acids: CASSFIGDTGELFF.

The chain has TRBV6-6 and TRBJ2-1; D may be TRBD2 (5 bases). CDR1 and CDR2 from the germline V gene are MNHNY and SVGAGI (reference sequence). The V and J ends lost 4 bases and 8 bases respectively, with 12 bases between them. The length of the CDR3 is 13 residues. CDR3 bases: TGTGCCAGCAGTTTGTGGGTGGGAGATGAGCAGTTCTTC. The encoded protein is CASSLWVGDEQFF.

This chain connects TRBV10-1 to TRBJ2-1; 7 nucleotides align to TRBD2. Germline assignment: CDR1 WNHNN and CDR2 SYGVQD (reference sequence). The CDR3 has 16 residues. Trimming took 0 bases from V and 0 from J; bases not matched to a gene: 2. As DNA, the CDR3 is TGCGCCAGCAGTGAGTCAGCGGGGAGCTCCTACAATGAGCAGTTCTTC. It yields the protein CASSESAGSSYNEQFF.

This clone has only one observation. V is TRBV9 and J is TRBJ2-1; possible D gene TRBD1, 5 bases. Trimming removed 0 bases from V and 2 bases from J, with 9 bases in between. This CDR3 contains 15 residues. Germline CDR1 SGDLS, CDR2 YYNGEE. The CDR3 DNA reads as TGTGCCAGCAGCGTAGTTGGGGCTACCTACAATGAGCAGTTCTTC. Protein sequence: CASSVVGATYNEQFF.

CDR3 region: CASARGAGNEQYF. The CDR3 nucleotides are TGTGCCAGCGCCAGAGGGGCGGGGAACGAGCAGTACTTC. V is TRBV6-5 and J is TRBJ2-7; D possibly corresponds to TRBD2 (6 bases). Germline-derived CDR1 and CDR2 are MNHEY and SVGAGI. The CDR3 is 13 residues long. V was pared by 8 bases and J by 5 bases, with 16 bases between.